A selection of T cell receptor beta chains follows, all from one sample in a study of T cell responses to AZD1222 COVID-19 vaccine. Profiled with immunoSEQ multiplex PCR; TCRdb holds only in-frame clones, not every one. This sample yields roughly 170,000 clones, of which around 88% are seen a single time; 0.49% belongs to the top ten. The source material was peripheral blood, sampled on day 0 of AZD1222 vaccination. Every receptor here comes from an adult in good health. CDR3s include the opening cysteine and the closing phenylalanine or tryptophan. Fields, in order: D gene, clone size, V gene, J gene, CDR3 DNA, CDR3 protein. A D gene is named only where the DNA matches it firmly. Rows give clone size only sometimes, using once, few, many, or a class for an expanded clone.

>NA|once|TRBV11-2|TRBJ2-4
TGTGCCAGCAGCTTAGTTAAAGACTCCAGGCCCGGTCGCTTAGACATTCAGTACTTC
CASSLVKDSRPGRLDIQYF
>TRBD1|NA|TRBV18|TRBJ1-5
TGTGCCAGCTCCCGGACAGGTCCGGTCGATCAGCCCCAGCATTTT
CASSRTGPVDQPQHF
>NA|NA|TRBV7-9|TRBJ1-5
TGTGCCAGCAGCTTAGCACGGGCAGGGAGTAGCAATCAGCCCCAGCATTTT
CASSLARAGSSNQPQHF
>NA|NA|TRBV12-5|TRBJ2-4
TGTGCTAGTGGTTCCAGGGAACGGGGGCCCTTAGCCAAAAACATTCAGTACTTC
CASGSRERGPLAKNIQYF
>NA|NA|TRBV27|TRBJ2-3
TGTGCCAGCAGTTGGCGGCCCACAGATACGCAGTATTTT
CASSWRPTDTQYF
>TRBD1|NA|TRBV18|TRBJ1-5
TGTGCCAGCTCACCCATGGGGCCGGGACAGGGGGCGAATCAGCCCCAGCATTTT
CASSPMGPGQGANQPQHF
>NA|few|TRBV3-1/TRBV3-2|TRBJ1-2
TGTGCCAGCAGCCAAGTCCAGGGGAAGCACGGCTACACCTTC
CASSQVQGKHGYTF
>NA|once|TRBV20-1|TRBJ2-1
TGCAGTGCTAGAGATGAGGTCGAGCAGTTCTTC
CSARDEVEQFF
>NA|NA|TRBV28|TRBJ1-5
TGTGCCAGCAGCAGACAGGCGAGAAGCAATCAGCCCCAGCATTTT
CASSRQARSNQPQHF
>NA|NA|TRBV30|TRBJ2-1
TGTGCCTGGGCGCTAGCTTTCCCCTACAATGAGCAGTTCTTC
CAWALAFPYNEQFF
>TRBD2|NA|TRBV9|TRBJ2-7
TGTGCCAGCAGCGTAGGCGGGGGGACCTCCGAGCAGTACTTC
CASSVGGGTSEQYF
>NA|NA|TRBV6-1|TRBJ2-7
TGTGCCAGCAGTGAACAGGACATAGCCTACGAGCAGTACTTC
CASSEQDIAYEQYF
>NA|once|TRBV28|TRBJ1-3
TGTGCCAGCAGTCTCCCAGGGGTTCCGGGCTATTTT
CASSLPGVPGYF
>TRBD2|NA|TRBV19|TRBJ2-1
TGTGCCAGTAGTATGTCTCCGCGGGGGGACCAGTTCTTC
CASSMSPRGDQFF
>NA|NA|TRBV24-1|TRBJ1-6
TGTGCCACCAGTGACCGTGACCGGGACTCACCCCTCCACTTT
CATSDRDRDSPLHF
>TRBD1|once|TRBV27|TRBJ1-1
TGTGCCAGCAGCCGATTGACAGGGTCTCTGAACACTGAAGCTTTCTTT
CASSRLTGSLNTEAFF
>TRBD1|NA|TRBV28|TRBJ1-5
TGTGCCAGCAGTCGGGGAACCCGGAGGACAGGGGCCAATAGCAATCAGCCCCAGCATTTT
CASSRGTRRTGANSNQPQHF
>TRBD2|NA|TRBV3-1/TRBV3-2|TRBJ2-1
TGTGCCAGCAGCCAAGGGGGGGGGTCCAATGAGCAGTTCTTC
CASSQGGGSNEQFF
>NA|NA|TRBV5-1|TRBJ1-2
TGCGCCAGCAGCGTTGATGTCTATGGCTACACCTTC
CASSVDVYGYTF
>NA|NA|TRBV7-3|TRBJ1-1
TGTGCCAGCAGCTACCTAGGGGGGACTGAAGCTTTCTTT
CASSYLGGTEAFF
>NA|NA|TRBV7-2|TRBJ2-2
TGTGCCAGCAGGGTTGGTGGAGGGGACACCGGGGAGCTGTTTTTT
CASRVGGGDTGELFF
>NA|NA|TRBV10-1|TRBJ2-2
TGCGCCAGCACTCAACCCGGGGGTCGTATCGGGGAGCTGTTTTTT
CASTQPGGRIGELFF
>NA|NA|TRBV4-3|TRBJ1-2
TGCGCCAGCAGCCAAGATGGGGAATGGGGCTACACCTTC
CASSQDGEWGYTF
>NA|NA|TRBV2|TRBJ2-7
TGTGCCAGCAGTGAAGCCAGGGGCCTAACCTACGAGCAGTACTTC
CASSEARGLTYEQYF
>NA|NA|TRBV6-5|TRBJ1-2
TGTGCCAGCAGTATACGGACGGACTATGGCTACACCTTC
CASSIRTDYGYTF
>TRBD2|once|TRBV6-6|TRBJ2-2
TGTGCCAGCAGGCAGACTAGCGGGGGAACCGGGGAGCTGTTTTTT
CASRQTSGGTGELFF
>NA|NA|TRBV19|TRBJ1-1
TGTGCCAGTAGTATACCCAGGGATGGGAAGACTGAAGCTTTCTTT
CASSIPRDGKTEAFF
>NA|NA|TRBV5-6|TRBJ2-7
TGTGCCAGCAGCTTGGAGGGATCCTACGAGCAGTACTTC
CASSLEGSYEQYF
>TRBD1|NA|TRBV30|TRBJ1-3
TGTGCCTGGAGTGCCGACCCCCGGGACAGGAGAAACACCATATATTTT
CAWSADPRDRRNTIYF
>NA|NA|TRBV28|TRBJ1-1
TGTGCCAGCAGTTTCCAGAACACTGAAGCTTTCTTT
CASSFQNTEAFF
>NA|NA|TRBV28|TRBJ1-3
TGTGCCAGCAGTTTTCGGGGGTTGAGCTCTGGAAACACCATATATTTT
CASSFRGLSSGNTIYF
>NA|NA|TRBV2|TRBJ2-5
TGTGCCAGCAGTGAAGCGCTTCGGGGTTGGGAGACCCAGTACTTC
CASSEALRGWETQYF
>TRBD1|NA|TRBV6-5|TRBJ1-2
TGTGCCAGCAGTTACTCGATGGACAGGCCCTATGGCTACACCTTC
CASSYSMDRPYGYTF
>NA|NA|TRBV28|TRBJ2-3
TGTGCCAGCGCCGCGGACGGATTGGACACAGATACGCAGTATTTT
CASAADGLDTDTQYF
>TRBD1|NA|TRBV7-6|TRBJ1-1
TGTGCCAGCAGTCCAGGCTATGGGACAGGGGGAACTGAAGCTTTCTTT
CASSPGYGTGGTEAFF
>NA|NA|TRBV7-6|TRBJ1-1
TGTGCCAGCAGCTCTAGCCTTAGTGGGACCACTGAAGCTTTCTTT
CASSSSLSGTTEAFF
>NA|once|TRBV21-1|TRBJ2-7
TGTGCCAGCAGCGGAGGGGGCAACTACGAGCAGTACTTC
CASSGGGNYEQYF
>NA|few|TRBV6-1|TRBJ1-3
TGTGCCAGCAGTGAAGCATGGGCTGGAAACACCATATATTTT
CASSEAWAGNTIYF
>NA|NA|TRBV7-8|TRBJ1-1
TGTGCCAGCAGCTTAGGGACAGCGAACACTGAAGCTTTCTTT
CASSLGTANTEAFF
>TRBD1|NA|TRBV4-3|TRBJ1-1
TGCGCCAGCAGCCAACACAGGGGCAACACTGAAGCTTTCTTT
CASSQHRGNTEAFF
>NA|NA|TRBV14|TRBJ1-1
TGTGCCAGCAGCCGGGCCAGGGGGAACACTGAAGCTTTCTTT
CASSRARGNTEAFF
>NA|NA|TRBV7-9|TRBJ2-6
TGTGCCAGCGCGCCGGGGGACAGAGTCTCTGGGGCCAACGTCCTGACTTTC
CASAPGDRVSGANVLTF
>NA|NA|TRBV29-1|TRBJ2-7
TGCAGCGTTGAGGGGGCGGCCTACGAGCAGTACTTC
CSVEGAAYEQYF